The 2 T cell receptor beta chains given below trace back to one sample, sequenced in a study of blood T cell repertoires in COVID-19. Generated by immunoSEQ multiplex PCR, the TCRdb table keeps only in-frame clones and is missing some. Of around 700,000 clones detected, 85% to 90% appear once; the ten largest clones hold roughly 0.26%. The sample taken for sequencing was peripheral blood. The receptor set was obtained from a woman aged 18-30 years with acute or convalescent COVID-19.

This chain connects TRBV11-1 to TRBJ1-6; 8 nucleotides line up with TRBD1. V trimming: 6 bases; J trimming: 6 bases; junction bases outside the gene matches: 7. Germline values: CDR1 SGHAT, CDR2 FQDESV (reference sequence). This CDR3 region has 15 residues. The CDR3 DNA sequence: TGTGCCAGCAGTTTTATGGGACAGGCTAATTCACCCCTCCACTTT. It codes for CASSFMGQANSPLHF.

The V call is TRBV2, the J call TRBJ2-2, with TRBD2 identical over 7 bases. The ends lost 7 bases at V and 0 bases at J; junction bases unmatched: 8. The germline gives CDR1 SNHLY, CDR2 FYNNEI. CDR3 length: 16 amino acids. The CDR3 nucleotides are TGTGCCAGCATCGCAGGGACTACCCCGAACACCGGGGAGCTGTTTTTT. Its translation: CASIAGTTPNTGELFF. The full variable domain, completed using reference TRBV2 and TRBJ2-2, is EPEVTQTPSHQVTQMGQEVILRCVPISNHLYFYWYRQILGQKVEFLVSFYNNEISEKSEIFDDQFSVERPDGSNFTLKIRSTKLEDSAMYFCASIAGTTPNTGELFFGEGSRLTVL.